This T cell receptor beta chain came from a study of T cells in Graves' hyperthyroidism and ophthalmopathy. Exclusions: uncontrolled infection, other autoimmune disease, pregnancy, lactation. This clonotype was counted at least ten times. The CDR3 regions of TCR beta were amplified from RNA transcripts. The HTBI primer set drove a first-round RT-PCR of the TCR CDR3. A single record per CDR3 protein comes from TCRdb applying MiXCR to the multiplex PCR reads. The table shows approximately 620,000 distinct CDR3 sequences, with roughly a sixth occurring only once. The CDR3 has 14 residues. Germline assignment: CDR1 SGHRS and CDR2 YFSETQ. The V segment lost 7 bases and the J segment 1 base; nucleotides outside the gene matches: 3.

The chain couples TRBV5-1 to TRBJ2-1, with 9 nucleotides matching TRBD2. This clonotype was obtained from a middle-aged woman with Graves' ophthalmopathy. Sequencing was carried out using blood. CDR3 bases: TGCGCCAGCGAAGCGGGAGGTTCCTACAATGAGCAGTTCTTC. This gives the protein CASEAGGSYNEQFF.